Listed here is a single TCR beta chain. The antigen is undetermined. Profiled with immunoSEQ multiplex PCR; TCRdb holds only in-frame clones, not every one. The sample records over 100,000 clones, approximately 94% being singletons. The donors were members of the approximately 110-subject validation cohort (separate from the 666-subject first cohort). This sample stems from a study of cytomegalovirus exposure and HLA in healthy donors. General study points: According to the study, approximately 150 TCR beta chains were cytomegalovirus-associated. Both high specificity and high sensitivity reportedly marked the classifier's diagnosis of cytomegalovirus status. A subsequent analysis found that TCR clusters from the first cohort also tended to co-occur in the approximately 130 validation repertoires, with 90% to 95% of cluster scores above 0.

The TCR comes from a woman aged 18-29 years in good health and CMV-seronegative. Sequencing input: PBMCs.

The CDR3 here is CASSLQGALETQYF. CDR3 DNA sequence: TGTGCCAGCAGCTTACAGGGGGCGTTGGAGACCCAGTACTTC. The V gene is TRBV5-4, the J gene TRBJ2-5, with 9 positions matching TRBD1. The CDR3 has 14 amino acids. V was pared by 2 bases and J by 5 bases, with 4 bases of the junction left unmatched. Germline V gene sequence: CDR1 SGHNT, CDR2 YYREEE (reference sequence). Using reference TRBV5-4 and TRBJ2-5 for the parts outside the CDR3, the full variable domain is ETGVTQSPTHLIKTRGQQVTLRCSSQSGHNTVSWYQQALGQGPQFIFQYYREEENGRGNFPPRFSGLQFPNYSSELNVNALELDDSALYLCASSLQGALETQYFGPGTRLLVL.